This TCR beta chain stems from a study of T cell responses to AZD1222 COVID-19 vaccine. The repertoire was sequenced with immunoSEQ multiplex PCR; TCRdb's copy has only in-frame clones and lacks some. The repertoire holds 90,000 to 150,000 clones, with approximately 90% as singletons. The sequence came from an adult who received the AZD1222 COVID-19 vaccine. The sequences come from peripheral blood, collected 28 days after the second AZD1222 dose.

The CDR3: CASGGEAMNTEAFF. CDR3 DNA: TGTGCCAGTGGGGGAGAGGCGATGAACACTGAAGCTTTCTTT. V gene TRBV2 combines with J gene TRBJ1-1; D is perhaps TRBD1 (5 bases). Trimming removed 9 bases at V and 0 bases at J, with 14 bases between. The CDR3 runs 14 residues. Germline CDR1 SNHLY, CDR2 FYNNEI.